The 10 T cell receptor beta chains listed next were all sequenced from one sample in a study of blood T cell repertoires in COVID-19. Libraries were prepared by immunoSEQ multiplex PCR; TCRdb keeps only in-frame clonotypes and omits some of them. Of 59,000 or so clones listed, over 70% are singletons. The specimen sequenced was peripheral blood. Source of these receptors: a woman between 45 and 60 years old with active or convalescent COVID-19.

The CDR3 nucleotides read TGTGCCAGCAGTCCGACAGGGAACTATGGCTACACCTTC. It encodes CASSPTGNYGYTF. The V and J genes are TRBV12-3 or TRBV12-4 and TRBJ1-2; TRBD1 agrees at 7 bases. V lost 5 bases, J lost 2 bases, and 2 bases stayed unmatched. This CDR3 spans 13 amino acids.

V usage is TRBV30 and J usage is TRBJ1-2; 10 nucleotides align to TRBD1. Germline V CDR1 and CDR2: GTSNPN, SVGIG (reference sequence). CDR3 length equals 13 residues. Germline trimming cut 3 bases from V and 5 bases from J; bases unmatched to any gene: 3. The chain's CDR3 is CAWSGDRGYGYTF. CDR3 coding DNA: TGTGCCTGGAGCGGGGACAGGGGATATGGCTACACCTTC. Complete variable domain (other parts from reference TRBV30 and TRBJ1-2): SQTIHQWPATLVQPVGSPLSLECTVEGTSNPNLYWYRQAAGRGLQLLFYSVGIGQISSEVPQNLSASRPQDRQFILSSKKLLLSDSGFYLCAWSGDRGYGYTFGSGTRLTVV.

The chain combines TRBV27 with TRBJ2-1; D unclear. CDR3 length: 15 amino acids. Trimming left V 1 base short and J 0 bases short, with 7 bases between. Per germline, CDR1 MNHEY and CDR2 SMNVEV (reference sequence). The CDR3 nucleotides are TGTGCCAGCAGTTTATTCCTGAGCTCCTACAATGAGCAGTTCTTC. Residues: CASSLFLSSYNEQFF.

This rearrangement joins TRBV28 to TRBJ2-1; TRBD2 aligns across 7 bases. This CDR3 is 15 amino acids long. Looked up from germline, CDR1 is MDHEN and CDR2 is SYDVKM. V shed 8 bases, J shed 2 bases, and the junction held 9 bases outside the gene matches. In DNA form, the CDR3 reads TGTGCCAGCCAAACTAGCGAACGCGCCTACAATGAGCAGTTCTTC. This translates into CASQTSERAYNEQFF.

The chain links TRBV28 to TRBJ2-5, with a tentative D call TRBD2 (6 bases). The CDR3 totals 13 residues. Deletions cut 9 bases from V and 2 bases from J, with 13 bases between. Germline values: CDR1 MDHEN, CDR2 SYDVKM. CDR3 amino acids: CASHPGGQETQYF. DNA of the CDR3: TGTGCCAGTCACCCCGGGGGTCAAGAGACCCAGTACTTC.

The CDR3 DNA sequence: TGTGCCATCAGTGGGACAGGGGGGCCCCAGGGGGCCCAGCATTTT. Its protein is CAISGTGGPQGAQHF. The V gene is TRBV10-3, the J gene TRBJ1-5; TRBD1 matches at 10 bases. Germline CDR1 ENHRY, CDR2 SYGVKD. The CDR3 runs 15 residues. Germline trimming cut 4 bases from V and 11 bases from J; bases unmatched to any gene: 11.

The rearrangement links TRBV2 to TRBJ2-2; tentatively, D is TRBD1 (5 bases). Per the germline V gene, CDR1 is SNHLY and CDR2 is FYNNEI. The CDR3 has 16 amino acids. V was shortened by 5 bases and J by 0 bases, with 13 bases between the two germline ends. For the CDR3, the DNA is TGTGCCAGCAGTTCCCAGGGCGCAGCGAACACCGGGGAGCTGTTTTTT. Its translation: CASSSQGAANTGELFF.

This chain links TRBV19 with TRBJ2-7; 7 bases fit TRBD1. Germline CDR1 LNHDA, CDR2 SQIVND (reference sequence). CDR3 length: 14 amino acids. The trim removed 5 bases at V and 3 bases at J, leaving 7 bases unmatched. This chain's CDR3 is CASSPTGSHYEQYF. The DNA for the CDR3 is TGTGCCAGTAGTCCGACAGGGTCCCACTACGAGCAGTACTTC.

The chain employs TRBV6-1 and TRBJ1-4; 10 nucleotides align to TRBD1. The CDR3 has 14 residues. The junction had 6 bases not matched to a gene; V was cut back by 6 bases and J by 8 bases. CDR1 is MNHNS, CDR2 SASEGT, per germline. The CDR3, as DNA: TGTGCCAGCAGATCTGGACAGGGGGGGGAAAAACTGTTTTTT. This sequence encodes CASRSGQGGEKLFF.

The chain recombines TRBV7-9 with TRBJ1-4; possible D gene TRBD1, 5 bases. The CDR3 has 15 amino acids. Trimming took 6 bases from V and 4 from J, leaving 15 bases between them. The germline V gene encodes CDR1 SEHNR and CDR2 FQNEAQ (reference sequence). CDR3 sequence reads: CASRIGGGVNEKLFF. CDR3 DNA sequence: TGTGCCAGCAGAATCGGGGGAGGGGTTAATGAAAAACTGTTTTTT.